Each of the 17 T cell receptor beta chains below was sequenced from the same sample in a study of blood T cell repertoires in COVID-19. The repertoire was sequenced with immunoSEQ multiplex PCR; TCRdb's copy has only in-frame clones and lacks some. The data show 150,000 to 200,000 clones, approximately 88% seen once. The specimen sequenced was PBMCs or T cells enriched from blood (not recorded which). The receptors stem from a woman between 55 and 75 years old who had recovered from COVID-19.

This clone has just a few counts. The CDR3 is CASSLRDSSSGNTIYF. The CDR3 nucleotides read TGTGCCAGCAGTTTACGGGACTCCAGCTCTGGAAACACCATATATTTT. The chain uses TRBV28 and TRBJ1-3; D is perhaps TRBD1 (5 bases). Germline values: CDR1 MDHEN, CDR2 SYDVKM. Trimming stripped 2 bases from V and 0 bases from J, with 11 bases between. The CDR3 is 16 residues long.

The count of this clone is one. This chain joins TRBV10-1 and TRBJ2-2, with no clear D. Trimming took off 6 bases at V and 0 bases at J, with 8 bases between the two ends. The germline V gene encodes CDR1 WNHNN and CDR2 SYGVQD (reference sequence). This CDR3 has 14 amino acids. CDR3 DNA: TGCGCCAGCAGCCCGACTCCGAACACCGGGGAGCTGTTTTTT. Its protein product is CASSPTPNTGELFF.

The rearrangement uses TRBV11-3 and TRBJ2-3; 14 bases align to TRBD2. The CDR3 is made up of 17 amino acids. The V gene's germline CDR1 is SGHNT and CDR2 YENEEA. V shed 2 bases and J 8 bases; nucleotides not matched to a gene: 9. The CDR3 nucleotides are TGTGCCAGCAGCTTAACCGGGACTAGCGGGAGTACCCCTACGCAGTATTTT. Translating it yields CASSLTGTSGSTPTQYF.

The V and J genes are TRBV2 and TRBJ2-1, with 11 bases identical to TRBD2. Germline V CDR1 and CDR2: SNHLY, FYNNEI. V gave up 5 bases and J gave up 7 bases; unmatched junction bases: 7. The CDR3 totals 15 residues. CDR3 in DNA: TGTGCCAGCAGTACCACTAGCGGGGGCCAGAATGAGCAGTTCTTC. Protein sequence: CASSTTSGGQNEQFF.

The CDR3 DNA follows: TGTGCCAGCAGTGAATTGGGACAGGGGAGCAATCAGCCCCAGCATTTT. It specifies CASSELGQGSNQPQHF. This chain links TRBV6-1 with TRBJ1-5; 10 nucleotides line up with TRBD1. The germline CDR1 and CDR2 sequences are MNHNS and SASEGT. The CDR3 consists of 16 residues. The junction had 2 bases not matched to a gene; V was cut back by 2 bases and J by 1 base.

This sequence joins TRBV2 and TRBJ2-7; TRBD1 is a possible D gene (6 bases). Per the germline V gene, CDR1 is SNHLY and CDR2 is FYNNEI. The CDR3 spans 13 residues. Trimming took off 8 bases at V and 1 base at J, with 12 bases between the two ends. CDR3 DNA: TGTGCCAGCCTACGGGACACGTCCTACGAGCAGTACTTC. It translates to CASLRDTSYEQYF. The variable domain in full, with the rest retrieved from reference TRBV2 and TRBJ2-7, is EPEVTQTPSHQVTQMGQEVILRCVPISNHLYFYWYRQILGQKVEFLVSFYNNEISEKSEIFDDQFSVERPDGSNFTLKIRSTKLEDSAMYFCASLRDTSYEQYFGPGTRLTVT.

The chain combines TRBV5-4 with TRBJ2-1; D is unresolved. There are 12 residues in the CDR3. V was clipped by 2 bases and J by 3 bases, with 3 bases between them. The germline V gene has CDR1 SGHNT and CDR2 YYREEE (reference sequence). CDR3 amino acids: CASSFHYNEQFF. Written as DNA, the CDR3 is TGTGCCAGCAGCTTCCACTACAATGAGCAGTTCTTC.

The V gene is TRBV19, the J gene TRBJ1-5, with 8 bases lining up with TRBD1. The CDR3 totals 14 residues. J was trimmed by 3 bases and V by 7 bases; bases with no gene match: 5. The germline CDR1 and CDR2 sequences are LNHDA and SQIVND (reference sequence). CDR3 DNA: TGTGCCAGTACCCGGACAGGGCCCAATCAGCCCCAGCATTTT. Its translation: CASTRTGPNQPQHF.

This clone was counted a single time. This chain uses TRBV11-2 with TRBJ2-7; TRBD1 matches 8 bases. Germline values: CDR1 SGHAT, CDR2 FQNNGV. The V and J ends lost 3 bases and 5 bases, in that order; junction bases with no gene match: 3. The CDR3 runs 13 residues. The CDR3 coding sequence is TGTGCCAGCAGCTTGGGACAGGCTAACGAGCAGTACTTC. Translating it yields CASSLGQANEQYF.

This rearrangement joins TRBV5-1 to TRBJ1-1, with a tentative D call TRBD1 (6 bases). This CDR3 has 15 amino acids. Germline V lookup: CDR1 SGHRS, CDR2 YFSETQ. The germline V and J ends were trimmed by 4 bases and 0 bases, with 13 bases remaining between them. CDR3 coding DNA: TGCGCCAGCAGCCCTTTTCAGGGGCTGAACACTGAAGCTTTCTTT. It is translated as CASSPFQGLNTEAFF. The variable domain in full, completed from reference TRBV5-1 and TRBJ1-1, reads KAGVTQTPRYLIKTRGQQVTLSCSPISGHRSVSWYQQTPGQGLQFLFEYFSETQRNKGNFPGRFSGRQFSNSRSEMNVSTLELGDSALYLCASSPFQGLNTEAFFGQGTRLTVV.

The chain is built from TRBV5-1 and TRBJ1-5; TRBD1 matches 7 bases. V lost 4 bases to trimming and J lost 5 bases; unmatched junction nucleotides: 6. CDR1 and CDR2 (germline): SGHRS, YFSETQ. The CDR3 runs 14 residues. CDR3 in amino acids: CASSPGTVDQPQHF. The CDR3 bases are TGCGCCAGCAGCCCCGGGACAGTAGATCAGCCCCAGCATTTT.

This clone showed up just a few times. This chain links TRBV5-4 with TRBJ2-2; D remains ambiguous. CDR3 length equals 13 residues. V was trimmed by 0 bases and J by 8 bases, leaving 8 bases between them. Germline CDR1 SGHNT, CDR2 YYREEE (reference sequence). CDR3 in DNA: TGTGCCAGCAGCTTGGGTCGGTGGGGGGAGCTGTTTTTT. It yields the protein CASSLGRWGELFF.

This clone was seen more than once but under ten times. The chain links TRBV29-1 to TRBJ2-7, with D possibly matching TRBD1 (5 bases). This CDR3 has 12 amino acids. From germline, CDR1 is SQVTM and CDR2 ANQGSEA. The ends were cut back, 6 bases at V and 7 bases at J, with 16 bases in the middle. CDR3 loop: CSVRTNSLEQYF. CDR3 in DNA: TGCAGCGTGAGGACAAACTCGTTGGAGCAGTACTTC.

The CDR3 nucleotides read TGTGCCAGCAGATATGACAGGGGGCTTTACGAGCAGTACTTC. Amino acid sequence: CASRYDRGLYEQYF. The chain uses TRBV6-5 and TRBJ2-7; 10 bases agree with TRBD1. The CDR3 runs 14 residues. The J segment lost 4 bases and the V segment lost 6 bases, leaving 6 bases of the junction unmatched. The germline V gene encodes CDR1 MNHEY and CDR2 SVGAGI.

The chain couples TRBV3-1 (or the pseudogene TRBV3-2) to TRBJ2-6; the D gene is possibly TRBD2 (7 bases). Germline CDR1 and CDR2: LGHDT and YNNKEL (reference sequence). V was cut by 1 base and J by 2 bases, with 15 bases left in between. The CDR3 runs to 18 residues. The CDR3 region is CASSQGRWEGAGANVLTF. In DNA, the CDR3 is TGTGCCAGCAGCCAAGGGAGATGGGAGGGGGCTGGGGCCAACGTCCTGACTTTC.

The chain links TRBV7-9 to TRBJ1-4; no firm D call. CDR1 is SEHNR and CDR2 is FQNEAQ in the germline V gene (reference sequence). This CDR3 is 13 amino acids long. V was shortened by 5 bases and J by 5 bases, with 9 bases between the two germline ends. CDR3 amino acids: CASSREENEKLFF. The CDR3 DNA follows: TGTGCCAGCAGCAGAGAGGAAAATGAAAAACTGTTTTTT. Full variable domain (outside the CDR3, taken from reference TRBV7-9 and TRBJ1-4): DTGVSQNPRHKITKRGQNVTFRCDPISEHNRLYWYRQTLGQGPEFLTYFQNEAQLEKSRLLSDRFSAERPKGSFSTLEIQRTEQGDSAMYLCASSREENEKLFFGSGTQLSVL.

The gene calls are TRBV6-5 and TRBJ1-3; 10 bases are a match to TRBD1. Germline V gives CDR1 MNHEY, CDR2 SVGAGI. There are 14 residues in the CDR3. The V segment lost 6 bases and the J segment 3 bases; nucleotides outside the gene matches: 2. CDR3 amino acids: CASSRTGGGNTIYF. CDR3 DNA sequence: TGTGCCAGCAGCCGGACAGGGGGTGGAAACACCATATATTTT.